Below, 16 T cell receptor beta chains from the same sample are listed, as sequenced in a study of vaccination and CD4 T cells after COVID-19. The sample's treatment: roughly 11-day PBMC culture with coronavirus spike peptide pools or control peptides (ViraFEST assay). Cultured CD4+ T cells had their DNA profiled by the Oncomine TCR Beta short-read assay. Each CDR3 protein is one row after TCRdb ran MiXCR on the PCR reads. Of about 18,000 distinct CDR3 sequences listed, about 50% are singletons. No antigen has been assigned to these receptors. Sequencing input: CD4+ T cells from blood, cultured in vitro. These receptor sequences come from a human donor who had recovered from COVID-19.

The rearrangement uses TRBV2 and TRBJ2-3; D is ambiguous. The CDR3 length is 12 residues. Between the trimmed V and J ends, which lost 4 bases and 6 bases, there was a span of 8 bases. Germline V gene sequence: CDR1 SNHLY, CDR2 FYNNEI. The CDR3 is CASSVTGDTQYF. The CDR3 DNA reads TGTGCCAGCAGTGTCACGGGCGATACGCAGTATTTT.

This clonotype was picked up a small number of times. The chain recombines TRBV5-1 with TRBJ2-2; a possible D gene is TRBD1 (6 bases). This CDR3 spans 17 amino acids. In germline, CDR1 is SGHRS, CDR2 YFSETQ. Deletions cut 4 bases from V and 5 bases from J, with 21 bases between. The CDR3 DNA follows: TGCGCCAGCAGCCGAACCGGGACACCCTCGAGTACCGGGGAGCTGTTTTTT. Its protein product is CASSRTGTPSSTGELFF.

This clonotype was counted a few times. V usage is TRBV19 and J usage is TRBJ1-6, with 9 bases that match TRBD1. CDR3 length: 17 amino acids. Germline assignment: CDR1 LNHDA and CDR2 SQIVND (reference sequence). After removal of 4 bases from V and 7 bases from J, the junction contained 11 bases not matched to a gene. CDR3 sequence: CASSTPTGTGTNSPLHF. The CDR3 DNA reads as TGTGCCAGTAGTACCCCAACCGGGACAGGGACGAATTCACCCCTCCACTTT.

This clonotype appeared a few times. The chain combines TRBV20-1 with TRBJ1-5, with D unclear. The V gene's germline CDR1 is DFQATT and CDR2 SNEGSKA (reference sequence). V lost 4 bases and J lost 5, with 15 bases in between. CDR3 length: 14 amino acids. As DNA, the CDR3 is TGCAGTGCTAACGTGCCGGGTCGCGATCAGCCCCAGCATTTT. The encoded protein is CSANVPGRDQPQHF.

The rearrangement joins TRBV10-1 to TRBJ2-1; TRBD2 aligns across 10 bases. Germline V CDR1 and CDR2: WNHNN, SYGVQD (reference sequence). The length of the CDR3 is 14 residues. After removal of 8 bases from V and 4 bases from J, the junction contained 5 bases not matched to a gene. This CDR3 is CASGASGGYNEQFF. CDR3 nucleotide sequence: TGCGCCAGCGGGGCTAGCGGGGGATACAATGAGCAGTTCTTC.

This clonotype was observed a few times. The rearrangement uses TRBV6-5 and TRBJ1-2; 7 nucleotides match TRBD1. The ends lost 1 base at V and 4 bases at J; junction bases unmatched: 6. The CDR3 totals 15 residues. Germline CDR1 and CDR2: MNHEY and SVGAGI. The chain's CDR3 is CASSYLGTALYGYTF. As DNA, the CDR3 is TGTGCCAGCAGTTACTTGGGGACAGCCCTCTATGGCTACACCTTC.

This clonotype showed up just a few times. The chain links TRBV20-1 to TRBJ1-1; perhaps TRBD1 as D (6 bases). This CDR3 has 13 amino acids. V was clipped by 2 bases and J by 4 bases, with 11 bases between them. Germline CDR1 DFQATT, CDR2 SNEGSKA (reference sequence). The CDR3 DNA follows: TGCAGTGCTAGAAAAAGGGGGACCACTGAAGCTTTCTTT. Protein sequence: CSARKRGTTEAFF.

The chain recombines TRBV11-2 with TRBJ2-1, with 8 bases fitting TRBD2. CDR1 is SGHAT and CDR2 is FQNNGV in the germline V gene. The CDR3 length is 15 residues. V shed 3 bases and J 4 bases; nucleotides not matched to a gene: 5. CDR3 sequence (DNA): TGTGCCAGCAGCTTCAGCGGGAGTAGGTACAATGAGCAGTTCTTC. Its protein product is CASSFSGSRYNEQFF.

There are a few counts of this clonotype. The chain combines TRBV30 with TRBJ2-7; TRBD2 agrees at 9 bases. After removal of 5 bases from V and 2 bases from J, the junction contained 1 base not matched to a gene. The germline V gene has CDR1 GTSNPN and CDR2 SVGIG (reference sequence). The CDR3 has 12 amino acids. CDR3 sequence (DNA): TGTGCCTGGTCTAGCGGGGCCTACGAGCAGTACTTC. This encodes CAWSSGAYEQYF.

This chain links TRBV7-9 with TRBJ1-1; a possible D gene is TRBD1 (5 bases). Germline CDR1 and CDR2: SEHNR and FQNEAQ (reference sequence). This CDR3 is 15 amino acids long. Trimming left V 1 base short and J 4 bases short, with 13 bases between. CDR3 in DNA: TGTGCCAGCAGCTTAGTATCGGGACCCCCCACTGAAGCTTTCTTT. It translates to CASSLVSGPPTEAFF.

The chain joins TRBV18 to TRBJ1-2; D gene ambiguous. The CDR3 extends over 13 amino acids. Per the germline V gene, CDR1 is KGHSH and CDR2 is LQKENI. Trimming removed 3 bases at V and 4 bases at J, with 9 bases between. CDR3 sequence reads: CASSPPESYGYTF. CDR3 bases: TGTGCCAGCTCACCCCCCGAGAGCTATGGCTACACCTTC.

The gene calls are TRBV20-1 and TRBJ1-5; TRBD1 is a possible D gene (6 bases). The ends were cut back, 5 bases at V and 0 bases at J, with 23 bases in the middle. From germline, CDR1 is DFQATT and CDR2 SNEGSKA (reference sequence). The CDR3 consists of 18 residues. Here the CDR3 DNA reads TGCAGTGCTCTACCTGACAAATGGACAGTTAATAGCAATCAGCCCCAGCATTTT. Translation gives CSALPDKWTVNSNQPQHF.

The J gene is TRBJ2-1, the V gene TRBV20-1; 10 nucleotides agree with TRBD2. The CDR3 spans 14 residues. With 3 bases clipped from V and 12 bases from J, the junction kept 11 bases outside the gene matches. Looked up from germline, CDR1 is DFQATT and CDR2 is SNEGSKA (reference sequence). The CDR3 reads CSASPSGGGVGQFF. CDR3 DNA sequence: TGCAGTGCTAGTCCGAGCGGGGGGGGTGTTGGGCAGTTCTTC.

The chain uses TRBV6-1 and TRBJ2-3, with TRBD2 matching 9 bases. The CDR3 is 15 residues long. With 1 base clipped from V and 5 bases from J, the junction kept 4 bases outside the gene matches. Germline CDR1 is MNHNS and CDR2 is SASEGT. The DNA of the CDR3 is TGTGCCAGCAGTGAAGATAGCGGGAGAGGAGATACGCAGTATTTT. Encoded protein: CASSEDSGRGDTQYF.

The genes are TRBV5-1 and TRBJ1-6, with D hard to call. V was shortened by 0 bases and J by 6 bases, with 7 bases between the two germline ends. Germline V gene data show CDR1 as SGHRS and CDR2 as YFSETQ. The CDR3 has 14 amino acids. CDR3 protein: CASSLDGFNSPLHF. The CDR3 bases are TGCGCCAGCAGCTTGGACGGCTTTAATTCACCCCTCCACTTT. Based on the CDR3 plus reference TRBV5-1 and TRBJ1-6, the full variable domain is KAGVTQTPRYLIKTRGQQVTLSCSPISGHRSVSWYQQTPGQGLQFLFEYFSETQRNKGNFPGRFSGRQFSNSRSEMNVSTLELGDSALYLCASSLDGFNSPLHFGNGTRLTVT.

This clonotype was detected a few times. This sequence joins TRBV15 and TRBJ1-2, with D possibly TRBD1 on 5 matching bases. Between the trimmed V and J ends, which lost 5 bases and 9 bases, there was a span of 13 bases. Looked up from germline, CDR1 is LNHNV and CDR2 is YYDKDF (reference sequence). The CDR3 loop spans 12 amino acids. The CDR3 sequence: CATSLRLGRYTF. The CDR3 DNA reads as TGTGCCACCAGCCTCCGACTGGGGCGCTACACCTTC.